Presented here are 14 T cell receptor beta chains from one specimen sequenced in a study of blood T cell repertoires in COVID-19. Assay: immunoSEQ multiplex PCR; the TCRdb copy retains only in-frame clones and omits some. The repertoire includes about 80,000 clones, about four fifths of them detected once, and 8.5% to 12% sits in the top ten. The source material was peripheral blood. The receptors stem from a man in his 60s with acute or convalescent COVID-19.

The chain recombines TRBV10-3 with TRBJ2-3; 7 nucleotides align to TRBD2. The germline V gene encodes CDR1 ENHRY and CDR2 SYGVKD. J lost 3 bases, V lost 11 bases, and 8 bases had no gene match. The CDR3 has 13 residues. The CDR3 protein is CAGRRGETDTQYF. Written as DNA, the CDR3 is TGTGCCGGCCGTCGGGGGGAAACAGATACGCAGTATTTT.

This chain connects TRBV19 to TRBJ2-2; the match to TRBD1 covers 10 bases. CDR1 is LNHDA, CDR2 SQIVND, per germline (reference sequence). The CDR3 runs 15 residues. V shed 3 bases, J shed 4 bases, and the junction held 2 bases outside the gene matches. In DNA form, the CDR3 reads TGTGCCAGTAGTATGGGGGACAGGGGCACCGGGGAGCTGTTTTTT. It specifies CASSMGDRGTGELFF.

The table lists this clone with a count of one. The rearrangement joins TRBV11-3 to TRBJ1-2; 10 bases line up with TRBD1. Germline trimming cut 3 bases from V and 7 bases from J; bases unmatched to any gene: 11. CDR1 and CDR2 from the germline V gene are SGHNT and YENEEA. The CDR3 consists of 16 residues. CDR3 DNA sequence: TGTGCCAGCAGCTTCCCCGGGGGACAGGGGTTTGGTGGCTACACCTTC. Protein sequence: CASSFPGGQGFGGYTF. The entire variable domain, with the rest obtained from reference TRBV11-3 and TRBJ1-2, is as follows: EAGVVQSPRYKIIEKKQPVAFWCNPISGHNTLYWYLQNLGQGPELLIRYENEEAVDDSQLPKDRFSAERLKGVDSTLKIQPAELGDSAVYLCASSFPGGQGFGGYTFGSGTRLTVV.

V usage is TRBV27 and J usage is TRBJ2-1; 13 bases match TRBD2. Unmatched junction bases numbered 9, after V lost 6 bases and J lost 7 bases. The germline gives CDR1 MNHEY, CDR2 SMNVEV (reference sequence). The CDR3 contains 16 residues. The CDR3 DNA follows: TGTGCCAGCAGCCCTGGACTAGCGGGGGTCGTAAATGAGCAGTTCTTC. As protein: CASSPGLAGVVNEQFF.

This clone was seen just once. The chain combines TRBV27 with TRBJ1-1; D possibly corresponds to TRBD1 (6 bases). The germline gives CDR1 MNHEY, CDR2 SMNVEV (reference sequence). Trimming shortened V by 5 bases and J by 7 bases, and 11 bases separated the two germline ends. This CDR3 is built from 12 residues. CDR3 bases: TGTGCCAGCAGTCAACAGGGATTTGAAGCTTTCTTT. This translates into CASSQQGFEAFF.

The chain couples TRBV4-3 to TRBJ1-1; 9 positions match TRBD1. Germline V lookup: CDR1 LGHNA, CDR2 YSLEER. The CDR3 has 17 amino acids. V was pared by 1 base and J by 1 base, with 7 bases of the junction left unmatched. The CDR3 loop reads CASSQGRGTGTNTEAFF. The CDR3 nucleotides are TGCGCCAGCAGCCAAGGGAGGGGGACAGGGACGAACACTGAAGCTTTCTTT.

The chain is built from TRBV7-2 and TRBJ2-1; D is unclear. This CDR3 is 13 amino acids long. CDR1 is SGHTA and CDR2 is FQGNSA in the germline V gene. V was cut by 4 bases and J by 7 bases, with 11 bases left in between. CDR3 DNA sequence: TGTGCCAGCAGCTCAAATGCGGTTAATGAGCAGTTCTTC. It codes for CASSSNAVNEQFF.

The chain couples TRBV7-8 to TRBJ1-6; D is possibly TRBD1 (5 bases). CDR1 and CDR2 from the germline V gene are SGHVS and FQNEAQ. The CDR3 runs 14 residues. V was trimmed by 7 bases and J by 9 bases, leaving 16 bases between them. The CDR3: CASKGTAGSSPLHF. In DNA form, the CDR3 reads TGTGCCAGCAAGGGGACTGCGGGAAGTTCACCCCTCCACTTT.

J is TRBJ1-5 and V is TRBV6-1, with D possibly being TRBD1 (5 bases). Germline loops: CDR1 MNHNS, CDR2 SASEGT. This CDR3 has 14 amino acids. Deletions cut 0 bases from V and 4 bases from J, with 7 bases between. The DNA for the CDR3 is TGTGCCAGCAGTGAAGCGGGGGGAAATCAGCCCCAGCATTTT. As protein: CASSEAGGNQPQHF.

The V and J genes are TRBV9 and TRBJ2-7; D is unclear. V dropped 2 bases and J dropped 3 bases, with 12 bases sitting between them. The germline V gene encodes CDR1 SGDLS and CDR2 YYNGEE. This CDR3 has 14 amino acids. The CDR3 reads CASSVDTFGYEQYF. In DNA, the CDR3 is TGTGCCAGCAGCGTCGACACTTTCGGCTACGAGCAGTACTTC.

This clone occurred a few times. J is TRBJ1-1 and V is TRBV5-1; no definite D call. The V end lost 1 base, the J end lost 3 bases, and 10 bases lay between the germline ends. Germline V gene sequence: CDR1 SGHRS, CDR2 YFSETQ. There are 14 residues in the CDR3. The CDR3 loop is CASSLLNTHTEAFF. CDR3 nucleotides: TGCGCCAGCAGCTTGCTTAACACCCACACTGAAGCTTTCTTT.

The chain couples TRBV5-1 to TRBJ2-7; D is unclear. CDR1 and CDR2 from the germline V gene are SGHRS and YFSETQ. The ends were cut back, 4 bases at V and 3 bases at J, with 11 bases in the middle. CDR3 length: 13 residues. The CDR3 nucleotides are TGCGCCAGCAGCCCACCCTCCAGCTACGAGCAGTACTTC. It is translated as CASSPPSSYEQYF.

The chain is built from TRBV7-2 and TRBJ1-6, with no clear D. CDR1 and CDR2 (germline): SGHTA, FQGNSA. This CDR3 contains 15 residues. Trimming left V 6 bases short and J 7 bases short, with 16 bases between. Here the CDR3 reads CASSLVWAGNSPLHF. CDR3 nucleotides: TGTGCCAGCAGTCTCGTCTGGGCGGGGAATTCACCCCTCCACTTT.

J is TRBJ1-6 and V is TRBV11-2; no firm D call. CDR1 is SGHAT and CDR2 is FQNNGV in the germline V gene. Trimming took off 4 bases at V and 8 bases at J, with 18 bases between the two ends. CDR3 length: 16 residues. The CDR3 sequence: CASSWSLKGGYSPLHF. In DNA, the CDR3 is TGTGCCAGCAGCTGGTCGCTGAAGGGAGGTTATTCACCCCTCCACTTT.